Sequencing of this T cell receptor (beta chain) was carried out in a study of cytomegalovirus exposure and HLA in healthy donors. Overall study: Drawn from HLA-typed donors, 80 million to 100 million unique TCRs were held in an early data release.

General study results and limits: TCR association rates varied by HLA locus in a later analysis, with DRB1 highest and HLA-C lowest. The sole available immune exposure information was CMV serostatus.

The CDR3 runs to 14 residues. Per germline, CDR1 SNHLY and CDR2 FYNNEI. V was pared by 3 bases and J by 4 bases, with 10 bases between. Details on this clone: Its antigen is currently unknown.

With 60 Vbeta and 13 Jbeta primers, the PCR was carried out. Clones were read by immunoSEQ multiplex PCR, and TCRdb kept only the in-frame ones, dropping some. Of roughly 180,000 clones in the sample, more than 65% were seen once. The sample taken for sequencing was PBMCs. This sequence joins TRBV2 and TRBJ1-5, with a possible D match to TRBD1 (5 bases). The origin of this receptor is a female donor in good health and CMV-seronegative. The CDR3 bases are TGTGCCAGCAGTGATACAGGAACAAATCAGCCCCAGCATTTT. This translates into CASSDTGTNQPQHF.